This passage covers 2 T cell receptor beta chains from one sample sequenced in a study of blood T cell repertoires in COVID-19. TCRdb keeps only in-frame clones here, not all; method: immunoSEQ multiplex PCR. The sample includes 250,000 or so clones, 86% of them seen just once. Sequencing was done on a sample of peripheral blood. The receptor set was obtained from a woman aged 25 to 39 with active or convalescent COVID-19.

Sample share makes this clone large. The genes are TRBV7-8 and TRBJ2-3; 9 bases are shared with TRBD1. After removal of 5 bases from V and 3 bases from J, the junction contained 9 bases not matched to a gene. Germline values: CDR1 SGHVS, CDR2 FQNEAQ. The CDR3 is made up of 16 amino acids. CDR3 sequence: CASSTRTGEGTDTQYF. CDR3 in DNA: TGTGCCAGCAGCACGAGGACAGGGGAGGGAACAGATACGCAGTATTTT.

CDR3 protein: CASSQDKGSYGYTF. CDR3 bases: TGCGCCAGCAGCCAAGATAAGGGGTCCTATGGCTACACCTTC. The chain combines TRBV4-3 with TRBJ1-2, with D possibly TRBD1 on 5 matching bases. V gave up 0 bases and J gave up 4 bases, with 9 bases separating them. The germline gives CDR1 LGHNA, CDR2 YSLEER. The CDR3 length is 14 residues.